One sample yielded the 21 T cell receptor beta chains listed below, sequenced in a study of low-dose radiotherapy and immunotherapy resistance in tumors. With TRAV- and TRBV-specific primers, first-strand cDNA was made, covering the alpha and beta chains. The authors amplified TCRs for 20 PCR cycles with a constant-region primer and a V-primer adapter. TCRdb itself ran the reads through MiXCR, one entry per CDR3 protein. The sample records some 100,000 distinct CDR3 sequences, roughly 19% being singletons. Stated time point: after trial treatment. Treatment in this sample: LDRT plus nivolumab, ipilimumab, low-dose cyclophosphamide and aspirin (RACIN trial). The sequencing here drew on PBMCs, taken after low-dose radiotherapy plus immunotherapy. The receptors were gathered from a female donor with ovarian cancer.

In its sample, this clonotype was seen many times. The gene calls are TRBV30 and TRBJ1-2; 7 nucleotides align to TRBD1. The V segment lost 3 bases and the J segment 2 bases; nucleotides outside the gene matches: 6. Germline V gene sequence: CDR1 GTSNPN, CDR2 SVGIG (reference sequence). The CDR3 runs 14 residues. CDR3 nucleotides: TGTGCCTGGAGGGCTCCGGGACAGAACTATGGCTACACCTTC. It yields the protein CAWRAPGQNYGYTF. Based on the CDR3 plus reference TRBV30 and TRBJ1-2, the full variable domain is SQTIHQWPATLVQPVGSPLSLECTVEGTSNPNLYWYRQAAGRGLQLLFYSVGIGQISSEVPQNLSASRPQDRQFILSSKKLLLSDSGFYLCAWRAPGQNYGYTFGSGTRLTVV.

This clonotype appeared many times. The chain has TRBV10-3 and TRBJ1-2; 7 nucleotides agree with TRBD1. CDR3 length: 12 amino acids. Trimming took 3 bases from V and 5 from J; bases not matched to a gene: 0. CDR1 is ENHRY and CDR2 is SYGVKD in the germline V gene. CDR3 nucleotide sequence: TGTGCCATCAGTGAACAGGGGTATGGCTACACCTTC. Translating gives CAISEQGYGYTF.

Of note for this clonotype: It differs at one base from a far larger clone, so likely a read error. The chain has TRBV27 and TRBJ1-2, with D possibly matching TRBD1 (5 bases). V shed 10 bases and J shed 4 bases, with 19 bases lying between them. The germline gives CDR1 MNHEY, CDR2 SMNVEV (reference sequence). CDR3 length: 14 amino acids. The CDR3 reads CATNDAGRRYGYTF. The CDR3 region has the DNA TGTGCCACCAATGATGCGGGGCGACGCTATGGCTACACCTTC.

In its sample, this clonotype was seen many times. V usage is TRBV2 and J usage is TRBJ1-2; TRBD1 aligns across 7 bases. V gave up 6 bases and J gave up 0 bases; unmatched junction bases: 4. The CDR3 totals 14 residues. Germline V gene lookup returns CDR1 SNHLY and CDR2 FYNNEI. CDR3 DNA: TGTGCCAGCAGGGGGGACAGCTCTAACTATGGCTACACCTTC. Its protein is CASRGDSSNYGYTF.

There are many counts of this clonotype. The chain carries TRBV28 and TRBJ2-5; perhaps TRBD2 as D (7 bases). The CDR3 runs 15 residues. The V gene's germline CDR1 is MDHEN and CDR2 SYDVKM. The V end lost 6 bases, the J end lost 9 bases, and 23 bases lay between the germline ends. CDR3 sequence reads: CASSIAGGATGAQYF. CDR3 sequence (DNA): TGTGCCAGCAGCATCGCTGGGGGGGCTACGGGAGCCCAGTACTTC.

This clonotype was detected ten times or more. This sequence joins TRBV3-1 and TRBJ1-1, with D unresolved. Germline values: CDR1 LGHDT, CDR2 YNNKEL (reference sequence). There are 13 residues in the CDR3. V gave up 0 bases and J gave up 4 bases, with 6 bases separating them. Written as DNA, the CDR3 is TGTGCCAGCAGCCAAGATTTCGTCACTGAAGCTTTCTTT. It codes for CASSQDFVTEAFF.

This clonotype was counted once. The J gene is TRBJ1-1, the V gene TRBV6-2 or TRBV6-3; TRBD1 aligns across 9 bases. Germline V CDR1 and CDR2: MNHEY, SVGEGT. The CDR3 totals 13 residues. V shed 6 bases, J shed 3 bases, and the junction held 2 bases outside the gene matches. The CDR3 nucleotides are TGTGCCAGCAGGGACAGGGGAGACACTGAAGCTTTCTTT. It is translated as CASRDRGDTEAFF.

This clonotype was counted at least ten times. The rearrangement uses TRBV12-3 or TRBV12-4 and TRBJ2-3; TRBD1 aligns across 7 bases. After removal of 5 bases from V and 3 bases from J, the junction contained 8 bases not matched to a gene. The CDR3 is 15 residues long. This CDR3 is CASSGTARGTDTQYF. The CDR3 bases are TGTGCCAGCAGTGGGACAGCGAGGGGTACAGATACGCAGTATTTT.

The sample holds many counts of this clonotype. V gene TRBV12-3 or TRBV12-4 combines with J gene TRBJ2-1, with TRBD2 as a possible D gene (6 bases). Deletions cut 3 bases from V and 5 bases from J, with 17 bases between. The CDR3 is made up of 16 amino acids. DNA of the CDR3: TGTGCCAGCAGTTTCACCGGCCGTGGGGGGAACAATGAGCAGTTCTTC. It translates to CASSFTGRGGNNEQFF.

This clonotype was seen many times. J is TRBJ2-2 and V is TRBV29-1; D is unclear. The CDR3 extends over 13 amino acids. Germline V gene lookup returns CDR1 SQVTM and CDR2 ANQGSEA. V gave up 4 bases and J gave up 2 bases, with 8 bases separating them. CDR3 sequence reads: CSVGHLNTGELFF. The DNA of the CDR3 is TGCAGCGTTGGACATCTAAACACCGGGGAGCTGTTTTTT.

This clonotype was found many times. The CDR3 loop reads CASSSKRNTEAFF. CDR3 sequence (DNA): TGTGCCAGTAGTAGCAAACGGAACACTGAAGCTTTCTTT. The chain combines TRBV19 with TRBJ1-1; D is undetermined. The length of the CDR3 is 13 residues. Germline CDR1 LNHDA, CDR2 SQIVND (reference sequence). Trimming left V 4 bases short and J 1 base short, with 7 bases between.

The sample holds many counts of this clonotype. The chain links TRBV6-2 or TRBV6-3 to TRBJ2-5; 7 bases are shared with TRBD1. The CDR3 has 18 residues. Germline CDR1 and CDR2: MNHEY and SVGEGT. With V trimmed by 4 bases and J by 2 bases, 16 bases remained unmatched. CDR3 DNA sequence: TGTGCCAGCAGTTTTAACGACAGGGAGTGGATGGGGCAAGAGACCCAGTACTTC. Protein sequence: CASSFNDREWMGQETQYF.

This clonotype was counted at least ten times. The chain links TRBV12-3 or TRBV12-4 to TRBJ2-3, with D possibly matching TRBD1 (5 bases). Deletions cut 3 bases from V and 2 bases from J, with 9 bases between. CDR3 length equals 14 residues. The CDR3 loop reads CASSLLQATDTQYF. DNA of the CDR3: TGTGCCAGCAGTTTGTTACAGGCCACAGATACGCAGTATTTT.

This chain joins TRBV11-2 and TRBJ1-2; D is undetermined. V lost 5 bases, J lost 0 bases, and 10 bases lay in between. There are 14 residues in the CDR3. Germline loops: CDR1 SGHAT, CDR2 FQNNGV. The CDR3 DNA reads as TGTGCCAGCAGCCGTGCCCTCGCTAACTATGGCTACACCTTC. Protein sequence: CASSRALANYGYTF.

Turning to this clonotype: This may be a read error: a much more frequent sequence differs by one nucleotide. The rearrangement uses TRBV7-2 and TRBJ2-7; either TRBD1 or TRBD2 may supply D (5 bases each). Trimming cost V 5 bases and J 4 bases, with 33 bases left between them. The CDR3 has 20 residues. Germline CDR1 reads SGHTA; CDR2 reads FQGNSA. CDR3 coding DNA: TGTGCCAGCAGCCGCCCGATCTCCGCCACGGGACCCCTAAGGCCATACGAGCAGTACTTC. Translated, it gives CASSRPISATGPLRPYEQYF.

The table lists this clonotype with many counts. This chain links TRBV7-2 with TRBJ1-5; 10 positions match TRBD1. CDR1 and CDR2 from the germline V gene are SGHTA and FQGNSA. This CDR3 is 20 amino acids long. J gave up 0 bases and V 5 bases, and 16 bases lay outside the gene matches. CDR3 residues: CASSKTGTGVFSDSNQPQHF. CDR3 DNA sequence: TGTGCCAGCAGCAAAACCGGGACAGGGGTCTTCTCAGATAGCAATCAGCCCCAGCATTTT. Together with reference TRBV7-2 and TRBJ1-5, the CDR3 gives the full variable domain: GAGVSQSPSNKVTEKGKDVELRCDPISGHTALYWYRQSLGQGLEFLIYFQGNSAPDKSGLPSDRFSAERTGGSVSTLTIQRTQQEDSAVYLCASSKTGTGVFSDSNQPQHFGDGTRLSIL.

This clonotype was seen many times. The gene calls are TRBV19 and TRBJ2-6; perhaps D is TRBD1 or TRBD2 (7 bases each). V lost 5 bases to trimming and J lost 0 bases, with 23 bases between them. This CDR3 spans 20 amino acids. CDR1 and CDR2 (germline): LNHDA, SQIVND (reference sequence). The CDR3 region has the DNA TGTGCCAGTAGTCCCCGGGGGGAACAGGGGCCTTACTCTGGGGCCAACGTCCTGACTTTC. Amino acids: CASSPRGEQGPYSGANVLTF. Full variable domain (remainder filled in from reference TRBV19 and TRBJ2-6): DGGITQSPKYLFRKEGQNVTLSCEQNLNHDAMYWYRQDPGQGLRLIYYSQIVNDFQKGDIAEGYSVSREKKESFPLTVTSAQKNPTAFYLCASSPRGEQGPYSGANVLTFGAGSRLTVL.

This clonotype was detected ten times or more. J is TRBJ2-2 and V is TRBV4-3, with no clear D. The CDR3 length is 13 residues. V gave up 1 base and J gave up 8 bases, with 8 bases separating them. Looked up from germline, CDR1 is LGHNA and CDR2 is YSLEER. CDR3 nucleotides: TGCGCCAGCAGCCAAGTACGGGTAGGGGAGCTGTTTTTT. It specifies CASSQVRVGELFF.

The sample holds many counts of this clonotype. The chain links TRBV28 to TRBJ1-5; 7 bases align to TRBD1. The CDR3 covers 14 residues. The ends lost 6 bases at V and 7 bases at J; junction bases unmatched: 9. Germline V lookup: CDR1 MDHEN, CDR2 SYDVKM. CDR3 amino acids: CASRPTGLGQPQHF. CDR3 sequence (DNA): TGTGCCAGCAGACCGACAGGGTTGGGGCAGCCCCAGCATTTT.

This clonotype appeared many times. The rearrangement joins TRBV12-3 or TRBV12-4 to TRBJ1-1, with D possibly TRBD1 on 6 matching bases. The CDR3 is made up of 14 amino acids. Trimming cost V 6 bases and J 0 bases, with 11 bases left between them. The CDR3: CASSPWGLNTEAFF. The CDR3 DNA is TGTGCCAGCAGCCCCTGGGGGCTGAACACTGAAGCTTTCTTT.

For this clonotype: A junction boundary mismatches the germline segment, possibly from a read error. The chain joins TRBV5-6 to TRBJ2-1, with 11 bases identical to TRBD2. Germline CDR1 is SGHDT and CDR2 is YYEEEE. There are 15 residues in the CDR3. The CDR3 protein is CVSSSGLAGTHEQFF. The CDR3, as DNA: TGTGTCAGCAGCTCAGGACTAGCGGGTACCCACGAGCAGTTCTTC.